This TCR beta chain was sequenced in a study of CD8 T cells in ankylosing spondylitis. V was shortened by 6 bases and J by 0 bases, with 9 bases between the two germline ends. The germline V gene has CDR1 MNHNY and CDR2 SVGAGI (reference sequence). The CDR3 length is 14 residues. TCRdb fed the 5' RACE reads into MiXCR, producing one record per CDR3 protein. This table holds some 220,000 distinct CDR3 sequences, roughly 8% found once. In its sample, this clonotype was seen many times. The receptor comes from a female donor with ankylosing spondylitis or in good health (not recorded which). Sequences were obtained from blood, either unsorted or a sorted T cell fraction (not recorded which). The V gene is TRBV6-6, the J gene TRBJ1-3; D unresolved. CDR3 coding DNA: TGTGCCAGCAGAAGCACCGTCTCTGGAAACACCATATATTTT. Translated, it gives CASRSTVSGNTIYF.